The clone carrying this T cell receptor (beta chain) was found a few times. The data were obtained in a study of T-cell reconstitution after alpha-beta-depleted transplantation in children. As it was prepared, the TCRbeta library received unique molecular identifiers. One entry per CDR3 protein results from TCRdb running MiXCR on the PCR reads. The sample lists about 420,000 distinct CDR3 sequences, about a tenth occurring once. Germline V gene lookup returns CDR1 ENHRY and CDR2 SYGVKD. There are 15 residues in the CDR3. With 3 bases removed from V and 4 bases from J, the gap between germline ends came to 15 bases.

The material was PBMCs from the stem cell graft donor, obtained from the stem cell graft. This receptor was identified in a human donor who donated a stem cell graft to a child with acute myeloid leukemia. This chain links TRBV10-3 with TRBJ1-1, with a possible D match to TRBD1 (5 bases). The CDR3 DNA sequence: TGTGCCATCAGTGATCTAGTAGGGGCCCCCACTGAAGCTTTCTTT. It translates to CAISDLVGAPTEAFF.